These 22 T cell receptor beta chains were all obtained from the same sample, sequenced in a study of blood T cells in healthy people across ages. The authors ran a second PCR of about 7 to 11 cycles using a sample-barcoded 5' primer and a J-beta primer mix. TCRdb reprocessed the 5' RACE reads with MiXCR, giving one entry per CDR3 protein. The table lists hundreds of thousands of distinct CDR3 sequences, 32% of them singletons. The sequencing sample was made of blood. The receptors here all came from a woman older than 75 in good health.

CDR3 bases: TGCAGTGCTAGTGACAGTGAAACCTATGGCTACACCTTC. It translates to CSASDSETYGYTF. The gene calls are TRBV20-1 and TRBJ1-2; the D gene is possibly TRBD1 (5 bases). V was pared by 3 bases and J by 4 bases, with 12 bases between. The CDR3 is made up of 13 amino acids. Germline V CDR1 and CDR2: DFQATT, SNEGSKA (reference sequence).

In this sample, this clonotype turned up a few times. J is TRBJ2-1 and V is TRBV14, with 12 bases aligning to TRBD2. J lost 5 bases, V lost 4 bases, and 3 bases had no gene match. The length of the CDR3 is 15 residues. Germline V gene lookup returns CDR1 SGHDN and CDR2 FVKESK. The CDR3 DNA reads as TGTGCCAGCAGCCTATGGACTAGCGGGGACAATGAGCAGTTCTTC. It yields the protein CASSLWTSGDNEQFF.

The chain is built from TRBV10-3 and TRBJ1-5; a possible D gene is TRBD1 (5 bases). V lost 3 bases and J 6 bases, leaving 15 bases between the germline ends. Germline CDR1 is ENHRY and CDR2 is SYGVKD. CDR3 length: 15 residues. The DNA for the CDR3 is TGTGCCATCAGTGATTGGTTAGGGGAGGGTCAGCCCCAGCATTTT. This gives the protein CAISDWLGEGQPQHF.

This chain connects TRBV7-9 to TRBJ1-2; D possibly corresponds to TRBD1 (5 bases). Per the germline V gene, CDR1 is SEHNR and CDR2 is FQNEAQ (reference sequence). The V end lost 10 bases, the J end lost 4 bases, and 13 bases lay between the germline ends. This CDR3 has 12 residues. The CDR3 loop reads CATGAQSYGYTF. The CDR3 DNA follows: TGTGCCACCGGGGCCCAGTCCTATGGCTACACCTTC.

The chain employs TRBV3-1 and TRBJ2-7; a weak D match, TRBD2 (7 bases). Germline CDR1 reads LGHDT; CDR2 reads YNNKEL (reference sequence). The CDR3 contains 15 residues. Between the trimmed V and J ends, which lost 6 bases and 2 bases, there was a span of 17 bases. In nucleotides, the CDR3 is TGTGCCAGCAGTTTGGGGGGGCAGGGACCCTACGAGCAGTACTTC. Its translation: CASSLGGQGPYEQYF.

This clonotype was recorded many times. The chain links TRBV7-2 to TRBJ2-5, with TRBD2 matching over 8 bases. The CDR3 is 17 residues long. Germline V CDR1 and CDR2: SGHTA, FQGNSA. The trim removed 0 bases at V and 2 bases at J, leaving 8 bases unmatched. The CDR3 sequence: CASSLAESGGPQETQYF. The CDR3 nucleotides are TGTGCCAGCAGCTTAGCGGAAAGCGGGGGACCTCAAGAGACCCAGTACTTC. Filled out from reference TRBV7-2 and TRBJ2-5, the complete variable domain reads GAGVSQSPSNKVTEKGKDVELRCDPISGHTALYWYRQSLGQGLEFLIYFQGNSAPDKSGLPSDRFSAERTGGSVSTLTIQRTQQEDSAVYLCASSLAESGGPQETQYFGPGTRLLVL.

There are a few counts of this clonotype. The rearrangement uses TRBV29-1 and TRBJ1-1, with D uncertain. Germline CDR1 is SQVTM and CDR2 is ANQGSEA. The V and J ends lost 4 bases and 4 bases respectively, with 7 bases between them. The CDR3 loop spans 11 amino acids. This CDR3 reads CSVAGPTEAFF. DNA for the CDR3: TGCAGCGTTGCCGGGCCCACTGAAGCTTTCTTT.

This chain uses TRBV20-1 with TRBJ1-6, with TRBD1 identical over 7 bases. This CDR3 has 15 residues. Germline V gene sequence: CDR1 DFQATT, CDR2 SNEGSKA (reference sequence). The trim removed 5 bases at V and 3 bases at J, leaving 7 bases unmatched. CDR3 sequence: CSAFDRVLYNSPLHF. The CDR3 DNA follows: TGCAGTGCTTTCGACAGGGTGCTCTATAATTCACCCCTCCACTTT.

For this clonotype: At one end, the junction sequence differs from germline, possibly due to a read error. This chain links TRBV15 with TRBJ2-5, with 7 bases that match TRBD2. There are 15 residues in the CDR3. Germline V CDR1 and CDR2: LNHNV, YYDKDF (reference sequence). The CDR3 sequence: CATSRDQTGGEAQYF. CDR3 DNA sequence: TGTGCCACCAGCAGAGATCAAACGGGGGGAGAGGCCCAGTACTTC. Looking up the rest from reference TRBV15 and TRBJ2-5 gives the full variable domain: DAMVIQNPRYQVTQFGKPVTLSCSQTLNHNVMYWYQQKSSQAPKLLFHYYDKDFNNEADTPDNFQSRRPNTSFCFLDIRSPGLGDTAMYLCATSRDQTGGEAQYFGPGTRLLVL.

This clonotype was detected a few times. The chain has TRBV7-8 and TRBJ1-1; D is perhaps TRBD1 (6 bases). V was shortened by 5 bases and J by 1 base, with 11 bases between the two germline ends. The CDR3 spans 14 residues. Germline V gene lookup returns CDR1 SGHVS and CDR2 FQNEAQ. The CDR3 nucleotides read TGTGCCAGCAGCGCCGAACAGGGGAACACTGAAGCTTTCTTT. Translated: CASSAEQGNTEAFF. Complete variable domain (other parts from reference TRBV7-8 and TRBJ1-1): GAGVSQSPRYKVAKRGQDVALRCDPISGHVSLFWYQQALGQGPEFLTYFQNEAQLDKSGLPSDRFFAERPEGSVSTLKIQRTQQEDSAVYLCASSAEQGNTEAFFGQGTRLTVV.

As concerns this clonotype: A much larger clone differs by one base, so this may be a read error. The rearrangement links TRBV2 to TRBJ2-5, with D tentatively TRBD2 (6 bases). This CDR3 has 14 amino acids. Germline-derived CDR1 and CDR2 are SNHLY and FYNNEI. In DNA form, the CDR3 reads TGTGCCAGCAGGGAAGCGGTCCGGGGGGAGACCCAGTACTTC. Its translation is CASREAVRGETQYF. Filled out from reference TRBV2 and TRBJ2-5, the complete variable domain reads EPEVTQTPSHQVTQMGQEVILRCVPISNHLYFYWYRQILGQKVEFLVSFYNNEISEKSEIFDDQFSVERPDGSNFTLKIRSTKLEDSAMYFCASREAVRGETQYFGPGTRLLVL.

This clonotype was observed many times. This chain uses TRBV12-3 or TRBV12-4 with TRBJ2-1, with D unclear. The V end was cut by 7 bases, the J end by 7 bases, with 11 bases between. The CDR3 covers 12 residues. CDR3 coding DNA: TGTGCCAGCACCCCGACGGTTAATGAGCAGTTCTTC. Amino acid sequence: CASTPTVNEQFF.

This clonotype was recorded at least ten times. This chain connects TRBV5-6 to TRBJ2-4; D remains unclear. With 1 base removed from V and 8 bases from J, the gap between germline ends came to 13 bases. CDR3 length: 14 amino acids. Germline loops: CDR1 SGHDT, CDR2 YYEEEE. The CDR3 DNA reads TGTGCCAGCAGCTTGTTTGGGGTTGGGGACATTCAGTACTTC. It specifies CASSLFGVGDIQYF.

V is TRBV7-6 and J is TRBJ2-1, with 9 bases lining up with TRBD1. Germline CDR1 is SGHVS and CDR2 is FNYEAQ. The CDR3 contains 15 residues. Trimming cost V 4 bases and J 6 bases; bases outside gene matches: 7. The CDR3 loop reads CASSSSGTGFNEQFF. The CDR3 DNA follows: TGTGCCAGCAGCTCCTCCGGGACAGGGTTCAATGAGCAGTTCTTC. Based on the CDR3 plus reference TRBV7-6 and TRBJ2-1, the full variable domain is GAGVSQSPRYKVTKRGQDVALRCDPISGHVSLYWYRQALGQGPEFLTYFNYEAQQDKSGLPNDRFSAERPEGSISTLTIQRTEQRDSAMYRCASSSSGTGFNEQFFGPGTRLTVL.

The V call is TRBV29-1, the J call TRBJ1-1; D call uncertain. The germline gives CDR1 SQVTM, CDR2 ANQGSEA. The CDR3 has 13 residues. V was cut by 6 bases and J by 1 base, with 12 bases left in between. DNA of the CDR3: TGCAGCGTCAGTAGATCAGGGAACACTGAAGCTTTCTTT. Translating it yields CSVSRSGNTEAFF.

Notes on this clonotype: The junction departs from the called germline gene at one end, perhaps through a read error. CDR3 nucleotide sequence: TGCAACGTTGGTGTAGCGGGGGGGTTGGAGACCCAGTACTTC. It is translated as CNVGVAGGLETQYF. The chain is built from TRBV29-1 and TRBJ2-4; 11 bases fit TRBD2. The DNA end favors TRBJ2-5, so the J call may be wrong. The CDR3 loop spans 14 amino acids. Germline-derived CDR1 and CDR2 are SQVTM and ANQGSEA.

This clonotype was detected ten times or more. This chain joins TRBV20-1 and TRBJ1-2; the D gene is possibly TRBD1 (6 bases). The CDR3 is 12 amino acids. V was trimmed by 5 bases and J by 3 bases, leaving 10 bases between them. Germline loops: CDR1 DFQATT, CDR2 SNEGSKA (reference sequence). CDR3 sequence: CSAPRTDYGYTF. CDR3 bases: TGCAGTGCTCCCCGGACAGACTATGGCTACACCTTC.

This clonotype was observed at least ten times. A much larger clone differs from this one at a single base, so this may be a read error. V gene TRBV7-9 combines with J gene TRBJ2-5; 7 bases align to TRBD1. CDR3 length: 16 amino acids. The germline V gene encodes CDR1 SEHNR and CDR2 FQNEAQ (reference sequence). J lost 2 bases, V lost 3 bases, and 9 bases had no gene match. Here the CDR3 DNA reads TGTGCCAGCAGCTTGAGCTGGCCGACAGGGCAAGAGACCCAGTACTTC. As protein: CASSLSWPTGQETQYF.

The V call is TRBV6-2 or TRBV6-3, the J call TRBJ2-5; the match to TRBD2 covers 8 bases. The closer fit of TRBJ2-7 to the DNA end suggests the J call may be wrong. The CDR3 totals 14 residues. Germline CDR1 is MNHEY and CDR2 is SVGEGT. The CDR3 nucleotides read TGTGCCAGCAATCCGGGACTAGGAATCTACGAGCAGTACTTC. It yields the protein CASNPGLGIYEQYF.

This clonotype was seen only a few times. The V call is TRBV5-5, the J call TRBJ2-5; 8 bases align to TRBD2. The tail of the sequence fits TRBJ2-7 better, so the J call may be wrong. Germline lookup yields CDR1 SGHKS and CDR2 YYEKEE (reference sequence). This CDR3 region has 14 residues. In DNA form, the CDR3 reads TGTGCCAGCAGCTCACCGGGGGGGCCCGGCGAGCAGTACTTC. Its protein product is CASSSPGGPGEQYF.

This clonotype was seen only once. The rearrangement links TRBV15 to TRBJ2-5, with TRBD2 matching 7 bases. CDR1 and CDR2 (germline): LNHNV, YYDKDF (reference sequence). CDR3 length equals 16 residues. J was trimmed by 5 bases and V by 0 bases; bases with no gene match: 9. The CDR3 bases are TGTGCCACCAGCAGAGACCTAGCGGACCTTGTGGAGACCCAGTACTTC. The encoded protein is CATSRDLADLVETQYF.

This clonotype was seen at least ten times. V gene TRBV7-9 combines with J gene TRBJ1-1, with 8 bases fitting TRBD1. Germline CDR1 reads SEHNR; CDR2 reads FQNEAQ (reference sequence). The CDR3 spans 13 residues. The ends lost 0 bases at V and 7 bases at J; junction bases unmatched: 1. The CDR3 loop reads CASSLAGQVEAFF. CDR3 coding DNA: TGTGCCAGCAGCTTAGCGGGACAGGTTGAAGCTTTCTTT.